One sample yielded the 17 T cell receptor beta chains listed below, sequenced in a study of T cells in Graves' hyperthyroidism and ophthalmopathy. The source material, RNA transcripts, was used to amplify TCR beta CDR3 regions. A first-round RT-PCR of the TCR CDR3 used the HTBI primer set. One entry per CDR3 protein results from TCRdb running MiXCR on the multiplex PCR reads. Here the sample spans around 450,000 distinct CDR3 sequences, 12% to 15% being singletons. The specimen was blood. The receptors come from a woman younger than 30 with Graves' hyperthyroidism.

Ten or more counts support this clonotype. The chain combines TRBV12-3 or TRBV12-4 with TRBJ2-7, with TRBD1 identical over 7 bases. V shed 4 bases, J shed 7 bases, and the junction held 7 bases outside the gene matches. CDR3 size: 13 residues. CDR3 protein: CASSWTGPREQYF. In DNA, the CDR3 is TGTGCCAGCAGTTGGACAGGCCCGCGAGAGCAGTACTTC.

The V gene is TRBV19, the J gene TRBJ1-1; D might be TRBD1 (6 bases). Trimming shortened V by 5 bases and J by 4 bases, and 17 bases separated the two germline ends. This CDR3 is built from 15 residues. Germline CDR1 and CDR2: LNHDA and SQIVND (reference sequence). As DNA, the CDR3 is TGTGCCAGTAGTGCAATAGACAGGTGGGCCACTGAAGCTTTCTTT. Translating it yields CASSAIDRWATEAFF.

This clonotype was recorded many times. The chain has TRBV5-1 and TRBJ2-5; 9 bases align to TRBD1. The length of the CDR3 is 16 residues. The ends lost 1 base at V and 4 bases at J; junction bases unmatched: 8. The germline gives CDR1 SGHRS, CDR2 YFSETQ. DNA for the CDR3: TGCGCCAGCAGCTTGCGCGGGACAGGGAGAGGAGAGACCCAGTACTTC. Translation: CASSLRGTGRGETQYF. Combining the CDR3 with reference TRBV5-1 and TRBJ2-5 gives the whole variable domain KAGVTQTPRYLIKTRGQQVTLSCSPISGHRSVSWYQQTPGQGLQFLFEYFSETQRNKGNFPGRFSGRQFSNSRSEMNVSTLELGDSALYLCASSLRGTGRGETQYFGPGTRLLVL.

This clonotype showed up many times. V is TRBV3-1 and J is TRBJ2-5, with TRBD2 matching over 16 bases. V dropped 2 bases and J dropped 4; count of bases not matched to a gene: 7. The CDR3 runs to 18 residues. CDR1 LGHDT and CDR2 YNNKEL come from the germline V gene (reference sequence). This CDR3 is CASSQTGTSGRAIETQYF. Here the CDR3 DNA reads TGTGCCAGCAGCCAAACCGGGACTAGCGGGAGGGCCATAGAGACCCAGTACTTC.

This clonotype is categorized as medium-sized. The CDR3 sequence is CASSSSGQGGETQYF. The CDR3 coding sequence is TGTGCCAGCAGTTCCTCGGGACAGGGAGGTGAGACCCAGTACTTC. The chain links TRBV12-3 or TRBV12-4 to TRBJ2-5; 9 bases are a match to TRBD1. The CDR3 totals 15 residues. J was trimmed by 5 bases and V by 4 bases; bases with no gene match: 8.

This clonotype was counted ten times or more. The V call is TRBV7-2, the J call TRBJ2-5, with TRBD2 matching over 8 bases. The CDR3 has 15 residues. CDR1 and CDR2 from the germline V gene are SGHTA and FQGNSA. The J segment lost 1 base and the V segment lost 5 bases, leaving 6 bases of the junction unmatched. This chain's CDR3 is CASSPGTRRQETQYF. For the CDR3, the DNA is TGTGCCAGCAGCCCCGGGACTAGACGCCAAGAGACCCAGTACTTC. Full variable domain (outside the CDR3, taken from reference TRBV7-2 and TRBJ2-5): GAGVSQSPSNKVTEKGKDVELRCDPISGHTALYWYRQSLGQGLEFLIYFQGNSAPDKSGLPSDRFSAERTGGSVSTLTIQRTQQEDSAVYLCASSPGTRRQETQYFGPGTRLLVL.

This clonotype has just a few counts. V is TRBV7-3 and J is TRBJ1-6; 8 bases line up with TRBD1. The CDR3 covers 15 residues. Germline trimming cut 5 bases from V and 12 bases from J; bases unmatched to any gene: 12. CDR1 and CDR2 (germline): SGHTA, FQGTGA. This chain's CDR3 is CASSPSTGVGEPLHF. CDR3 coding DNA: TGTGCCAGCAGCCCGTCGACAGGGGTTGGAGAACCCCTCCACTTT.

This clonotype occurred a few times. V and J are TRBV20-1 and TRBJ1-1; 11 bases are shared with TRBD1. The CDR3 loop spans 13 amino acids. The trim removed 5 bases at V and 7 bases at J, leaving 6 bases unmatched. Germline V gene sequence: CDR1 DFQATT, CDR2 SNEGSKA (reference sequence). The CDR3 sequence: CSAPRDRGGEAFF. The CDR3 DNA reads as TGCAGTGCTCCCCGGGACAGGGGGGGTGAAGCTTTCTTT.

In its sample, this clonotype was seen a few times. The CDR3 coding sequence is TGTGCCAGCAGCTCGAACCAGGGGGCGTCGATTTCCTACGAGCAGTACTTC. The encoded protein is CASSSNQGASISYEQYF. This chain connects TRBV7-3 to TRBJ2-7; 8 bases match TRBD1. V trimming: 4 bases; J trimming: 1 base; junction bases outside the gene matches: 12. The CDR3 is 17 amino acids. Germline-derived CDR1 and CDR2 are SGHTA and FQGTGA.

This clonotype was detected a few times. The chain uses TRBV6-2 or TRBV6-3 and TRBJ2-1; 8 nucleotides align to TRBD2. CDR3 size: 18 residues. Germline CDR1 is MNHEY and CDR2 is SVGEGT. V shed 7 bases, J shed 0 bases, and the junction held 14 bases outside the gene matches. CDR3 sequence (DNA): TGTGCCAGCACGGGAGGGCCCGGTACTAGTCTCTCCTACAATGAGCAGTTCTTC. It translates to CASTGGPGTSLSYNEQFF.

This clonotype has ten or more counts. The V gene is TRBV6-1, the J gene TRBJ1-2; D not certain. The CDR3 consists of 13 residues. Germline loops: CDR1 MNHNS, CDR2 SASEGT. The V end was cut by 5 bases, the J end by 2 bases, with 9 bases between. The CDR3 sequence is CASSTSINYGYTF. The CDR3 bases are TGTGCCAGCAGTACCAGTATCAACTATGGCTACACCTTC.

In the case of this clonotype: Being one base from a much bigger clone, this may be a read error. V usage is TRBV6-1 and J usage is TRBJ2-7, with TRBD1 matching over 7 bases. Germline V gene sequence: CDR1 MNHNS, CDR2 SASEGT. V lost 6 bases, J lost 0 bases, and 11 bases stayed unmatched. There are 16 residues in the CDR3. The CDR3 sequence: CASRNPDRVISYEQYF. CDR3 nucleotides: TGTGCCAGCAGAAACCCCGACAGGGTGATCTCCTACGAGCAGTACTTC.

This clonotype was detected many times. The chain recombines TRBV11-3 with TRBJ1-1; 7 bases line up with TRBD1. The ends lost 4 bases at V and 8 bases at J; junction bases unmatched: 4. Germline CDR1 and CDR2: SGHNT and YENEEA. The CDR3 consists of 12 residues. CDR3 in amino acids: CASSSGTAEAFF. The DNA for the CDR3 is TGTGCCAGCAGCTCCGGGACAGCCGAAGCTTTCTTT.

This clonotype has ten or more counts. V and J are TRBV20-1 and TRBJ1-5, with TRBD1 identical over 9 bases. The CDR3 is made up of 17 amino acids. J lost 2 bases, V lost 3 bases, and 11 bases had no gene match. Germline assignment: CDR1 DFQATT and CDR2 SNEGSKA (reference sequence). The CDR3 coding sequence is TGCAGTGCTAGCGGCCGGACAGGGGTCTTCGGCAATCAGCCCCAGCATTTT. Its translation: CSASGRTGVFGNQPQHF.

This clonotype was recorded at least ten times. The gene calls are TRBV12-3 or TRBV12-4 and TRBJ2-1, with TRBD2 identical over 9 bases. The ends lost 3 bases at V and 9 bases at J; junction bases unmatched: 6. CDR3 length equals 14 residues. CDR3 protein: CASSLGGRVFEQFF. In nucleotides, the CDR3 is TGTGCCAGCAGTTTGGGCGGGAGGGTGTTTGAGCAGTTCTTC.

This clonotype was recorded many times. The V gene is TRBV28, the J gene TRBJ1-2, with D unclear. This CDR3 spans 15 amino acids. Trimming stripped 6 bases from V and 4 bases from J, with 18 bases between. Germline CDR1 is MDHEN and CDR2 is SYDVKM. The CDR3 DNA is TGTGCCAGCAGGACCTATCAATCAGAGTTCTATGGCTACACCTTC. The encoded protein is CASRTYQSEFYGYTF.

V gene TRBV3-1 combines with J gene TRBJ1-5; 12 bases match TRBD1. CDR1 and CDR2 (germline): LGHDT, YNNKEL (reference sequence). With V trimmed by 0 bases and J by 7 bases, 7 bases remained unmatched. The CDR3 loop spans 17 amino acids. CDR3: CASSQDPGTGGLQPQHF. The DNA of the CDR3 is TGTGCCAGCAGCCAAGATCCCGGGACAGGGGGCTTGCAGCCCCAGCATTTT.